This T cell receptor (beta chain) originates from a study of a mutant IDH1 vaccine in newly diagnosed glioma. Time point denoted: baseline, week 1 (first vaccination visit). The treatment here: pre-vaccination baseline after standard-of-care therapy. In the case of this clone: Antigen: not known.

V lost 5 bases to trimming and J lost 5 bases; unmatched junction nucleotides: 9. CDR3 size: 16 residues. In germline, CDR1 is SGHNT, CDR2 YENEEA. General study points: Top-clonotype changes in peripheral T cells seemed unrelated to pseudoprogression. There were vaccine-induced immune responses in 90% to 95% of the patients.

Some clones are missing from TCRdb's copy, which holds only in-frame ones; the method was immunoSEQ multiplex PCR. The sample lists tens of thousands of clones, about nine tenths occurring once. The sequencing here drew on PBMCs, taken from a glioma patient treated with radiotherapy, temozolomide or both. The receptor's source is a man in his forties or fifties with glioma. The chain uses TRBV11-3 and TRBJ2-2; 9 bases fit TRBD2. The chain's CDR3 is CASSQGSGRGTGELFF. The CDR3 bases are TGTGCCAGCAGCCAAGGTAGCGGGAGAGGTACCGGGGAGCTGTTTTTT. Looking up the rest from reference TRBV11-3 and TRBJ2-2 gives the full variable domain: EAGVVQSPRYKIIEKKQPVAFWCNPISGHNTLYWYLQNLGQGPELLIRYENEEAVDDSQLPKDRFSAERLKGVDSTLKIQPAELGDSAVYLCASSQGSGRGTGELFFGEGSRLTVL.